This T cell receptor (beta chain) was sequenced for a study of blood T cell repertoires in COVID-19. Comment on this clone: A read error may produce the germline difference seen at one junction end.

The CDR3 runs to 12 residues. Here immunoSEQ multiplex PCR was the method, and the copy in TCRdb shows in-frame clones only, minus some. Of 45,000 to 65,000 clones in the sample, around 89% are singletons; the top ten hold about a fifth. This chain joins TRBV12-3 or TRBV12-4 and TRBJ2-7, with 7 positions matching TRBD1. The TCR originated in a human donor in a cohort sampled during active COVID-19. Sequencing was done on a sample of peripheral blood. Here the CDR3 reads CASSLWGTGVAF. CDR3 nucleotides: TGTGCCAGCAGTTTGTGGGGTACAGGGGTGGCCTTC.